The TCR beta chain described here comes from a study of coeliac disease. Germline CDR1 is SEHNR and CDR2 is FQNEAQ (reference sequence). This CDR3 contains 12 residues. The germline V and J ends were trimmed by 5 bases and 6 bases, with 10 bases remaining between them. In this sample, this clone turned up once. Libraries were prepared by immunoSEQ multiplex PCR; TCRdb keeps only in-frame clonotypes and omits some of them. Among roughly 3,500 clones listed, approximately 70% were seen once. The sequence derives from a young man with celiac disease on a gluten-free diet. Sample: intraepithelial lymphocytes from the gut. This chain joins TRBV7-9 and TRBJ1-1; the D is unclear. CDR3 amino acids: CASSRTVAEAFF. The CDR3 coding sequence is TGTGCCAGCAGCCGAACGGTGGCTGAAGCTTTCTTT.